The rows below give T cell receptor beta chains drawn from one sample of a study of vaccination and CD4 T cells after COVID-19. TCRdb used MiXCR to reprocess the PCR reads, holding one entry per CDR3 protein. The table has 10,000 to 15,000 distinct CDR3 sequences, over 45% seen once. Their antigen targets remain unknown. Sequenced input: CD4+ T cells from blood, cultured in vitro. The receptors here all came from a human donor who had recovered from COVID-19. Each CDR3 is given with its conserved first and last residue. The D gene is left open where the match is weak. Part of the rows lack a size; the others show once, few, many or a class for expanded clones.

j_call: TRBJ2-7; d_call: NA; v_call: TRBV28; clone_size: once; cdr3_aa: CASSRSYEQYF; cdr3_nt: TGTGCCAGCAGTCGCTCCTACGAGCAGTACTTC
j_call: TRBJ2-2; d_call: NA; v_call: TRBV24-1; clone_size: NA; cdr3_aa: CATSDPQGNTGELFF; cdr3_nt: TGTGCCACCAGTGATCCCCAGGGAAACACCGGGGAGCTGTTTTTT
j_call: TRBJ2-3; d_call: NA; v_call: TRBV7-8; clone_size: NA; cdr3_aa: CASSSASSTDTQYF; cdr3_nt: TGTGCCAGCAGCTCCGCCTCCTCCACAGATACGCAGTATTTT
j_call: TRBJ1-6; d_call: NA; v_call: TRBV27; clone_size: NA; cdr3_aa: CASSLNPSLGSPLHF; cdr3_nt: TGTGCCAGCAGCCTAAACCCCAGCCTCGGTTCACCCCTCCACTTT
j_call: TRBJ1-1; d_call: NA; v_call: TRBV12-3/TRBV12-4; clone_size: NA; cdr3_aa: CASSVGPETEAFF; cdr3_nt: TGTGCCAGCAGTGTCGGACCAGAGACTGAAGCTTTCTTT
j_call: TRBJ2-4; d_call: NA; v_call: TRBV12-3/TRBV12-4; clone_size: NA; cdr3_aa: CASSLAGKNIQYF; cdr3_nt: TGTGCCAGCAGTTTGGCAGGGAAAAACATTCAGTACTTC
j_call: TRBJ1-2; d_call: NA; v_call: TRBV5-1; clone_size: NA; cdr3_aa: CASSPDGINYGYTF; cdr3_nt: TGCGCCAGCAGCCCAGACGGAATTAACTATGGCTACACCTTC
j_call: TRBJ2-6; d_call: NA; v_call: TRBV28; clone_size: few; cdr3_aa: CASRAPRGVPLSGANVLTF; cdr3_nt: TGTGCCAGCAGAGCCCCTAGGGGTGTCCCTCTCTCTGGGGCCAACGTCCTGACTTTC
j_call: TRBJ2-5; d_call: NA; v_call: TRBV6-5; clone_size: NA; cdr3_aa: CASSFQDQETQYF; cdr3_nt: TGTGCCAGCAGTTTTCAAGACCAAGAGACCCAGTACTTC
j_call: TRBJ1-2; d_call: NA; v_call: TRBV27; clone_size: NA; cdr3_aa: CASSLQESYGYTF; cdr3_nt: TGTGCCAGCAGTCTCCAGGAAAGCTATGGCTACACCTTC
j_call: TRBJ2-1; d_call: TRBD2; v_call: TRBV19; clone_size: NA; cdr3_aa: CASSIINGLAGEEQFF; cdr3_nt: TGTGCCAGTAGTATTATCAACGGACTAGCGGGAGAGGAGCAGTTCTTC
j_call: TRBJ2-5; d_call: NA; v_call: TRBV20-1; clone_size: NA; cdr3_aa: CSASPPFSSAQETQYF; cdr3_nt: TGCAGTGCTAGCCCCCCTTTCTCTAGCGCCCAAGAGACCCAGTACTTC
j_call: TRBJ1-5; d_call: TRBD1; v_call: TRBV7-2; clone_size: NA; cdr3_aa: CASSLARQGSQPQHF; cdr3_nt: TGTGCCAGCAGCTTAGCCCGACAGGGAAGTCAGCCCCAGCATTTT
j_call: TRBJ2-7; d_call: TRBD1; v_call: TRBV7-2; clone_size: NA; cdr3_aa: CASSSWGQVSYEQYF; cdr3_nt: TGTGCCAGCAGCTCGTGGGGACAGGTGAGCTACGAGCAGTACTTC
j_call: TRBJ2-1; d_call: NA; v_call: TRBV2; clone_size: once; cdr3_aa: CASSEVREQFF; cdr3_nt: TGTGCCAGCAGTGAAGTCCGGGAGCAGTTCTTC
j_call: TRBJ1-2; d_call: TRBD1; v_call: TRBV19; clone_size: few; cdr3_aa: CASTESQGVYGYTF; cdr3_nt: TGTGCCAGTACCGAGTCCCAGGGGGTGTATGGCTACACCTTC
j_call: TRBJ2-1; d_call: TRBD2; v_call: TRBV7-8; clone_size: NA; cdr3_aa: CASSPLAGAKYNEQFF; cdr3_nt: TGTGCCAGCAGCCCATTAGCGGGAGCGAAATACAATGAGCAGTTCTTC
j_call: TRBJ2-3; d_call: TRBD2; v_call: TRBV5-1; clone_size: NA; cdr3_aa: CASSQAGDWADTQYF; cdr3_nt: TGCGCCAGCAGTCAAGCGGGAGATTGGGCAGATACGCAGTATTTT
j_call: TRBJ2-7; d_call: NA; v_call: TRBV5-4; clone_size: NA; cdr3_aa: CASSSRPGAEQYF; cdr3_nt: TGTGCCAGCAGCTCCCGCCCGGGGGCCGAGCAGTACTTC
j_call: TRBJ2-2; d_call: NA; v_call: TRBV12-3/TRBV12-4; clone_size: once; cdr3_aa: CASSLGQGTNTGELFF; cdr3_nt: TGTGCCAGCAGTTTGGGTCAGGGCACGAACACCGGGGAGCTGTTTTTT
j_call: TRBJ2-2; d_call: NA; v_call: TRBV28; clone_size: NA; cdr3_aa: CASSYPHRDTGELFF; cdr3_nt: TGTGCCAGCAGTTACCCCCATAGGGACACCGGGGAGCTGTTTTTT
j_call: TRBJ2-2; d_call: TRBD2; v_call: TRBV7-8; clone_size: NA; cdr3_aa: CASSQPGLAGVTGELFF; cdr3_nt: TGTGCCAGCAGCCAACCCGGACTAGCGGGAGTCACCGGGGAGCTGTTTTTT
j_call: TRBJ1-1; d_call: NA; v_call: TRBV19; clone_size: NA; cdr3_aa: CASSPPRMNTEAFF; cdr3_nt: TGTGCCAGTAGTCCCCCCCGAATGAACACTGAAGCTTTCTTT
j_call: TRBJ2-7; d_call: TRBD1; v_call: TRBV11-2; clone_size: NA; cdr3_aa: CASSQTPGQVWSYEQYF; cdr3_nt: TGTGCCAGCAGCCAAACCCCCGGACAGGTCTGGTCCTACGAGCAGTACTTC
j_call: TRBJ1-2; d_call: NA; v_call: TRBV2; clone_size: NA; cdr3_aa: CASSEPTVPWGYTF; cdr3_nt: TGTGCCAGCAGTGAACCGACAGTCCCGTGGGGCTACACCTTC
j_call: TRBJ2-3; d_call: NA; v_call: TRBV6-4; clone_size: NA; cdr3_aa: CASSDGQGGTQYF; cdr3_nt: TGTGCCAGCAGTGACGGTCAGGGGGGTACGCAGTATTTT
j_call: TRBJ1-2; d_call: NA; v_call: TRBV7-2; clone_size: NA; cdr3_aa: CASSLTGGAGYGYTF; cdr3_nt: TGTGCCAGCAGCTTAACGGGGGGCGCAGGCTATGGCTACACCTTC
j_call: TRBJ2-2; d_call: NA; v_call: TRBV21-1; clone_size: few; cdr3_aa: CASSKDQCAGELFF; cdr3_nt: TGTGCCAGCAGCAAAGATCAGTGCGCCGGGGAGCTGTTTTTT
j_call: TRBJ2-1; d_call: TRBD2; v_call: TRBV11-3; clone_size: NA; cdr3_aa: CASSLEYSGGNEQFF; cdr3_nt: TGTGCCAGCAGCTTAGAGTATAGCGGGGGCAATGAGCAGTTCTTC
j_call: TRBJ2-1; d_call: TRBD2; v_call: TRBV20-1; clone_size: few; cdr3_aa: CSATPSGSSYNEQFF; cdr3_nt: TGCAGTGCTACCCCTAGCGGGAGTTCCTACAATGAGCAGTTCTTC
j_call: TRBJ2-5; d_call: NA; v_call: TRBV18; clone_size: NA; cdr3_aa: CASSRGRKREETQYF; cdr3_nt: TGTGCCAGCTCACGGGGGAGGAAAAGGGAAGAGACCCAGTACTTC
j_call: TRBJ2-1; d_call: TRBD2; v_call: TRBV20-1; clone_size: NA; cdr3_aa: CSARDRGGSLYNEQFF; cdr3_nt: TGCAGTGCTAGAGATCGGGGCGGGAGCCTCTACAATGAGCAGTTCTTC
j_call: TRBJ1-1; d_call: NA; v_call: TRBV2; clone_size: once; cdr3_aa: CASSESYRNTEAFF; cdr3_nt: TGTGCCAGCAGTGAATCGTACAGGAACACTGAAGCTTTCTTT
j_call: TRBJ2-5; d_call: TRBD1; v_call: TRBV5-1; clone_size: NA; cdr3_aa: CASKGTDQETQYF; cdr3_nt: TGCGCCAGCAAGGGGACAGACCAAGAGACCCAGTACTTC
j_call: TRBJ2-1; d_call: NA; v_call: TRBV20-1; clone_size: NA; cdr3_aa: CSAVGNEQFF; cdr3_nt: TGCAGTGCTGTCGGGAATGAGCAGTTCTTC
j_call: TRBJ1-2; d_call: NA; v_call: TRBV20-1; clone_size: NA; cdr3_aa: CSARDKGGAPDGYTF; cdr3_nt: TGCAGTGCTAGAGATAAGGGGGGCGCCCCGGATGGCTACACCTTC
j_call: TRBJ2-5; d_call: TRBD2; v_call: TRBV20-1; clone_size: few; cdr3_aa: CSAGTSGAPTQETQYF; cdr3_nt: TGCAGTGCCGGGACTAGCGGGGCCCCAACTCAAGAGACCCAGTACTTC
j_call: TRBJ1-3; d_call: NA; v_call: TRBV27; clone_size: few; cdr3_aa: CASSSRAGNTIYF; cdr3_nt: TGTGCCAGCAGTTCCAGGGCTGGAAACACCATATATTTT
j_call: TRBJ1-5; d_call: NA; v_call: TRBV20-1; clone_size: few; cdr3_aa: CSARGIGRNQPQHF; cdr3_nt: TGCAGTGCTAGAGGGATAGGACGGAATCAGCCCCAGCATTTT
j_call: TRBJ1-5; d_call: NA; v_call: TRBV7-2; clone_size: few; cdr3_aa: CASSLRGGDQPQHF; cdr3_nt: TGTGCCAGCAGCTTAAGAGGTGGAGATCAGCCCCAGCATTTT
j_call: TRBJ1-6; d_call: TRBD1; v_call: TRBV5-6; clone_size: NA; cdr3_aa: CASSLGGGNNSPLHF; cdr3_nt: TGTGCCAGCAGCTTGGGAGGGGGCAATAATTCACCCCTCCACTTT
j_call: TRBJ1-6; d_call: NA; v_call: TRBV11-3; clone_size: NA; cdr3_aa: CASSSRGVAESPLHF; cdr3_nt: TGTGCCAGCAGTTCGCGGGGGGTGGCAGAGTCACCCCTCCACTTT
j_call: TRBJ2-3; d_call: TRBD2; v_call: TRBV2; clone_size: once; cdr3_aa: CASTGGIFTDTQYF; cdr3_nt: TGTGCCAGCACGGGGGGTATTTTCACAGATACGCAGTATTTT
j_call: TRBJ1-2; d_call: TRBD1; v_call: TRBV7-2; clone_size: NA; cdr3_aa: CASSHRDRDHYGYTF; cdr3_nt: TGTGCCAGCAGCCACCGGGACAGGGACCACTATGGCTACACCTTC
j_call: TRBJ2-7; d_call: TRBD2; v_call: TRBV5-6; clone_size: NA; cdr3_aa: CASRYNPRTSGESYEQYF; cdr3_nt: TGTGCCAGCAGGTACAACCCCCGCACTAGCGGGGAGTCCTACGAGCAGTACTTC
j_call: TRBJ2-3; d_call: TRBD2; v_call: TRBV27; clone_size: few; cdr3_aa: CASTPRGGTDTQYF; cdr3_nt: TGTGCCAGCACCCCTCGGGGGGGCACAGATACGCAGTATTTT
j_call: TRBJ1-2; d_call: TRBD1; v_call: TRBV20-1; clone_size: few; cdr3_aa: CSAGSGTGPSFNYGYTF; cdr3_nt: TGCAGTGCTGGGTCCGGGACAGGGCCCTCCTTTAACTATGGCTACACCTTC
j_call: TRBJ1-6; d_call: TRBD1; v_call: TRBV19; clone_size: few; cdr3_aa: CASSMNRGTSYNSPLHF; cdr3_nt: TGTGCCAGTAGTATGAACAGGGGAACCTCCTATAATTCACCCCTCCACTTT
j_call: TRBJ2-3; d_call: NA; v_call: TRBV5-1; clone_size: NA; cdr3_aa: CASSPIRTDTQYF; cdr3_nt: TGCGCCAGCAGCCCGATCCGCACAGATACGCAGTATTTT
j_call: TRBJ1-1; d_call: TRBD1; v_call: TRBV5-4; clone_size: few; cdr3_aa: CASSLGSGTAVTEAFF; cdr3_nt: TGTGCCAGCAGCTTGGGATCCGGGACAGCCGTCACTGAAGCTTTCTTT
j_call: TRBJ1-1; d_call: NA; v_call: TRBV12-3/TRBV12-4; clone_size: NA; cdr3_aa: CASNRVLGTEAFF; cdr3_nt: TGTGCGAGCAACAGGGTGTTGGGCACTGAAGCTTTCTTT
j_call: TRBJ1-3; d_call: TRBD1; v_call: TRBV28; clone_size: few; cdr3_aa: CATLKQGPGNTIYF; cdr3_nt: TGTGCCACCCTCAAACAGGGGCCCGGAAACACCATATATTTT
j_call: TRBJ1-6; d_call: TRBD1; v_call: TRBV19; clone_size: NA; cdr3_aa: CASSIPKYRGAPLHF; cdr3_nt: TGTGCCAGTAGTATTCCCAAATACAGGGGAGCACCCCTCCACTTT
j_call: TRBJ2-1; d_call: TRBD2; v_call: TRBV29-1; clone_size: NA; cdr3_aa: CSVEDTSGRFYEQFF; cdr3_nt: TGCAGCGTTGAAGATACTAGCGGGAGATTCTATGAGCAGTTCTTC
j_call: TRBJ1-5; d_call: NA; v_call: TRBV21-1; clone_size: NA; cdr3_aa: CASSKDRLRVECKDQPQHF; cdr3_nt: TGTGCCAGCAGCAAAGATCGGCTCCGGGTGGAGTGTAAAGATCAGCCCCAGCATTTT